Following are 18 T cell receptor beta chains from one sample sequenced in a study of control samples from healthy donors and cancer patients. Some clones are missing from TCRdb's copy, which holds only in-frame ones; the method was immunoSEQ multiplex PCR. Of fewer than 95,000 clones listed, over 80% are singletons. The sample taken for sequencing was blood. These receptors all come from a man aged 30-40 years in good health.

J is TRBJ2-1 and V is TRBV24-1; 10 nucleotides match TRBD1. Trimming removed 12 bases from V and 4 bases from J; junction bases left unmatched: 11. The V gene's germline CDR1 is KGHDR and CDR2 SFDVKD. The CDR3 runs 15 residues. CDR3 nucleotides: TGTGCCTCCTCAGGTGGGGACAGGGGTTACAATGAGCAGTTCTTC. As protein: CASSGGDRGYNEQFF.

This clone was observed at least ten times. The rearrangement links TRBV25-1 to TRBJ2-2; 8 bases line up with TRBD1. The CDR3 runs 14 residues. CDR1 MGHDK and CDR2 SYGVNS come from the germline V gene. V lost 6 bases to trimming and J lost 5 bases; unmatched junction nucleotides: 5. CDR3 protein: CASRGTGITGELFF. CDR3 nucleotide sequence: TGTGCCAGCAGGGGGACAGGTATTACCGGGGAGCTGTTTTTT. Complete variable domain (other parts from reference TRBV25-1 and TRBJ2-2): EADIYQTPRYLVIGTGKKITLECSQTMGHDKMYWYQQDPGMELHLIHYSYGVNSTEKGDLSSESTVSRIRTEHFPLTLESARPSHTSQYLCASRGTGITGELFFGEGSRLTVL.

This clone was detected only a few times. The chain recombines TRBV7-6 with TRBJ2-7, with no clear D. CDR3 length equals 15 residues. V lost 5 bases and J lost 0, with 14 bases in between. In germline, CDR1 is SGHVS, CDR2 FNYEAQ. CDR3 DNA: TGTGCCAGCAGCCCCCAAGACGGAAGCTCCTACGAGCAGTACTTC. This encodes CASSPQDGSSYEQYF.

The chain carries TRBV5-1 and TRBJ1-2, with unresolved D. The germline CDR1 and CDR2 sequences are SGHRS and YFSETQ. This CDR3 comprises 17 residues. The germline V and J ends were trimmed by 2 bases and 3 bases, with 20 bases remaining between them. The CDR3 region has the DNA TGCGCCAGCAGCTTTCTCCCATCGACGGTTCTAGACTATGGCTACACCTTC. Protein sequence: CASSFLPSTVLDYGYTF.

The V gene is TRBV12-3 or TRBV12-4, the J gene TRBJ1-2; no definite D call. The CDR3 has 13 residues. Trimming shortened V by 1 base and J by 2 bases, and 5 bases separated the two germline ends. The CDR3 sequence is CASSLDSNYGYTF. The CDR3 coding sequence is TGTGCCAGCAGTTTAGACTCGAACTATGGCTACACCTTC.

CDR3 amino acids: CASSIRLGSGNTIYF. CDR3 bases: TGTGCCAGTAGTATTAGGCTGGGATCTGGAAACACCATATATTTT. The chain joins TRBV19 to TRBJ1-3; D unclear. V lost 3 bases and J 1 base, leaving 10 bases between the germline ends. The CDR3 loop spans 15 amino acids. In germline, CDR1 is LNHDA, CDR2 SQIVND (reference sequence).

The chain employs TRBV19 and TRBJ2-7, with 10 bases matching TRBD1. Germline V gives CDR1 LNHDA, CDR2 SQIVND (reference sequence). This CDR3 has 13 residues. Trimming cost V 5 bases and J 9 bases; bases outside gene matches: 7. The CDR3 is CASSGTDRGVQYF. The CDR3 DNA is TGTGCCAGTAGTGGAACGGACAGGGGGGTGCAGTACTTC.

This chain connects TRBV7-2 to TRBJ2-1; a possible D gene is TRBD2 (6 bases). The CDR3 is 16 amino acids. CDR1 and CDR2 from the germline V gene are SGHTA and FQGNSA. Trimming shortened V by 1 base and J by 2 bases, and 12 bases separated the two germline ends. CDR3 in DNA: TGTGCCAGCAGCTTAGGTTTGGTAGCGGCCTACAATGAGCAGTTCTTC. Amino acid sequence: CASSLGLVAAYNEQFF.

The DNA of the CDR3 is TGTGCCAGCAGCGATGCAGGATATCAGCCCCAGCATTTT. Amino acids: CASSDAGYQPQHF. The chain employs TRBV9 and TRBJ1-5; no clear D. The V gene's germline CDR1 is SGDLS and CDR2 YYNGEE. V lost 3 bases and J lost 5, with 9 bases in between. The CDR3 spans 13 residues.

The genes are TRBV11-2 and TRBJ1-5; D call uncertain. The germline V gene encodes CDR1 SGHAT and CDR2 FQNNGV. CDR3 length: 12 residues. V dropped 11 bases and J dropped 0 bases, with 8 bases sitting between them. As DNA, the CDR3 is TGTGCCGGTCGTGGTAGCAATCAGCCCCAGCATTTT. Protein sequence: CAGRGSNQPQHF.

The chain joins TRBV6-1 to TRBJ1-2; no reliable D call. The V end lost 2 bases, the J end lost 4 bases, and 11 bases lay between the germline ends. CDR1 and CDR2 (germline): MNHNS, SASEGT. This CDR3 is 14 amino acids long. The CDR3 protein is CASSETTDGYGYTF. In DNA, the CDR3 is TGTGCCAGCAGTGAAACCACGGACGGCTATGGCTACACCTTC.

The CDR3 protein is CASSKGFYEQYF. In nucleotides, the CDR3 is TGTGCCAGCAGCAAAGGGTTCTACGAGCAGTACTTC. V and J are TRBV21-1 and TRBJ2-7. TRBV21-1 is an annotated pseudogene. The CDR3 loop spans 12 amino acids.

In its sample, this clone was seen once. This chain uses TRBV29-1 with TRBJ2-6; 9 positions match TRBD1. With 6 bases clipped from V and 2 bases from J, the junction kept 5 bases outside the gene matches. Germline CDR1 and CDR2: SQVTM and ANQGSEA. This CDR3 region has 15 residues. CDR3 nucleotide sequence: TGCAGCGTGGGGACAGGGAGTACTGGGGCCAACGTCCTGACTTTC. Amino acids: CSVGTGSTGANVLTF.

This chain uses TRBV6-5 with TRBJ1-2; D is unclear. Trimming left V 5 bases short and J 4 bases short, with 14 bases between. The CDR3 is made up of 14 amino acids. Germline V gives CDR1 MNHEY, CDR2 SVGAGI. CDR3 bases: TGTGCCAGCAGTCCACGCCTTTCCGGCTATGGCTACACCTTC. Translation gives CASSPRLSGYGYTF.

This clone has more than one count but fewer than ten. The chain recombines TRBV5-1 with TRBJ1-1, with 7 nucleotides matching TRBD1. This CDR3 comprises 16 residues. Germline V CDR1 and CDR2: SGHRS, YFSETQ. With V trimmed by 0 bases and J by 4 bases, 9 bases remained unmatched. The CDR3 nucleotides are TGCGCCAGCAGCTTGGCCGGCGGCAGGGGGAGCACTGAAGCTTTCTTT. It codes for CASSLAGGRGSTEAFF.

This chain links TRBV11-1 with TRBJ2-6; maybe TRBD1 (6 bases). Germline assignment: CDR1 SGHAT and CDR2 FQDESV (reference sequence). V was clipped by 3 bases and J by 2 bases, with 8 bases between them. This CDR3 has 15 residues. Written as DNA, the CDR3 is TGTGCCAGCAGCTTTGGGGGCACTGGGGCCAACGTCCTGACTTTC. This encodes CASSFGGTGANVLTF.

This chain uses TRBV5-6 with TRBJ2-7; D remains ambiguous. V lost 0 bases, J lost 2 bases, and 12 bases lay in between. Germline assignment: CDR1 SGHDT and CDR2 YYEEEE. The CDR3 sequence is 15 residues long. The CDR3 spells CASSLEQGIAYEQYF. Written as DNA, the CDR3 is TGTGCCAGCAGCTTGGAACAAGGCATAGCCTACGAGCAGTACTTC.

The chain recombines TRBV3-1 (or the pseudogene TRBV3-2) with TRBJ2-7; D could derive from TRBD1 or TRBD2 (6 bases each). The V gene's germline CDR1 is LGHDT and CDR2 YNNKEL (reference sequence). Trimming stripped 2 bases from V and 9 bases from J, with 11 bases between. The length of the CDR3 is 12 residues. The CDR3: CASSQPGAPQYF. The CDR3 nucleotides read TGTGCCAGCAGCCAACCGGGGGCGCCGCAGTACTTC.